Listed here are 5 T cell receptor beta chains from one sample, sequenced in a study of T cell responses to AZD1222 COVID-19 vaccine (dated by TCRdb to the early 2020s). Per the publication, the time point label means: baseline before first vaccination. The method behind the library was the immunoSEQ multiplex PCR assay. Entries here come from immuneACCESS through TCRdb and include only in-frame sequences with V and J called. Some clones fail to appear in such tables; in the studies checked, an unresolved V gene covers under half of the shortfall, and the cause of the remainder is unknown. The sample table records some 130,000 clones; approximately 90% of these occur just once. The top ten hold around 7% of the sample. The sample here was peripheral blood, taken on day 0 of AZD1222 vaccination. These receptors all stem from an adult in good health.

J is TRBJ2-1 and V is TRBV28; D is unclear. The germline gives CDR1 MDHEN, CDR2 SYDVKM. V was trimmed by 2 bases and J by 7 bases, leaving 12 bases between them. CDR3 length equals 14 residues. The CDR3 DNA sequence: TGTGCCAGCAGTTTACCAACTACCGAGAATGAGCAGTTCTTC. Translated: CASSLPTTENEQFF. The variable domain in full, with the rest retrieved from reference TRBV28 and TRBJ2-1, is DVKVTQSSRYLVKRTGEKVFLECVQDMDHENMFWYRQDPGLGLRLIYFSYDVKMKEKGDIPEGYSVSREKKERFSLILESASTNQTSMYLCASSLPTTENEQFFGPGTRLTVL.

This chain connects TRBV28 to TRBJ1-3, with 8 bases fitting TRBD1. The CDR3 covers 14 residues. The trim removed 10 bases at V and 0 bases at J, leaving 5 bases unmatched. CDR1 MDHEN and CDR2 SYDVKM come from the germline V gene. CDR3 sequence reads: CATQQGGSGNTIYF. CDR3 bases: TGTGCCACCCAACAGGGGGGCTCTGGAAACACCATATATTTT.

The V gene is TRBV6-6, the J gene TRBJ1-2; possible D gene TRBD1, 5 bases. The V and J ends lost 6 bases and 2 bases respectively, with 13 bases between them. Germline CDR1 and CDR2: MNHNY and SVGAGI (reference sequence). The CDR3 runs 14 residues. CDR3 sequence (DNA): TGTGCCAGCAGCCCGACAGCCGAGAACTATGGCTACACCTTC. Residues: CASSPTAENYGYTF.

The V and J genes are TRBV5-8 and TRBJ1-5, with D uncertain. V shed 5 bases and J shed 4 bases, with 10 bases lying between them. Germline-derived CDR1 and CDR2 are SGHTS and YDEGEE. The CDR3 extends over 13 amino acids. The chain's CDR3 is CASSSTGNQPQHF. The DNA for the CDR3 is TGTGCCAGCAGTTCGACGGGAAATCAGCCCCAGCATTTT.

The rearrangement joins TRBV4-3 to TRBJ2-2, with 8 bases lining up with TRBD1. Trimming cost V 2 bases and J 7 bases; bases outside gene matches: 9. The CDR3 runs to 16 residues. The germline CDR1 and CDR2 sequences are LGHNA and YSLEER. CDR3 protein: CASSQLGQGANGELFF. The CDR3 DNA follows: TGCGCCAGCAGCCAATTGGGGCAGGGGGCCAACGGGGAGCTGTTTTTT.